This record concerns one T cell receptor (beta chain) sequence. Its antigen remains unidentified. The library targeted TCRbeta and was prepared with unique molecular identifiers. TCRdb analysed the PCR reads with MiXCR anew, one entry per CDR3 protein. The sample has over 400,000 distinct CDR3 sequences, roughly 44% seen once; the top ten hold under 30%. This sample is part of a study of T-cell reconstitution after alpha-beta-depleted transplantation in children. General observations from the study: After one year, T-cell counts and TCRbeta diversity mostly came from new T cells. Expanded clones from the graft, numbering several hundred, reportedly supplied alpha-beta T cells about two months after transplant. It was surviving recipient T cells and thymic progenitors that gave some patients high TCRbeta diversity at day 60.

Sequencing was performed on PBMCs, taken before TCRalphabeta/CD19-depleted stem cell transplant. The receptor's source is a girl aged 2 to 10 with aplastic anemia, due to receive a stem cell transplant.

CDR3 nucleotides: TGTGCCAGCAGCTTAGAGGCGGGAAATGCCTACGAGCAGTACTTC. This sequence encodes CASSLEAGNAYEQYF. The J gene is TRBJ2-7, the V gene TRBV7-6, with D perhaps matching TRBD2 (6 bases). Germline CDR1 SGHVS, CDR2 FNYEAQ. The length of the CDR3 is 15 residues. Trimming cost V 1 base and J 2 bases, with 12 bases left between them. Full variable domain (missing parts from reference TRBV7-6 and TRBJ2-7): GAGVSQSPRYKVTKRGQDVALRCDPISGHVSLYWYRQALGQGPEFLTYFNYEAQQDKSGLPNDRFSAERPEGSISTLTIQRTEQRDSAMYRCASSLEAGNAYEQYFGPGTRLTVT.